This T cell receptor (beta chain) appears in the sequencing data of a study of identical twins. Template switching, a step in the protocol, added a universal primer site, and cDNA carried unique molecular identifiers. TCRdb recomputed calls from the 5' RACE reads with MiXCR, one row per CDR3 protein. The top ten hold about 2% of the sample, which has about 690,000 distinct CDR3 sequences, less than 7% seen once. This clonotype was counted a few times. Its specificity is unknown. Findings and caveats of the study: In cord blood, abundant beta clonotypes had fewer insertions; memory showed no trend. Twins shared beta out-of-frame sequences in excess, but this excess was weaker. Models, which agreed with sharing between unrelated individuals, nonetheless underestimated the out-of-frame TCR alpha sharing seen in monozygotic twins.

CDR3 length: 14 amino acids. Germline CDR1 DFQATT, CDR2 SNEGSKA (reference sequence). V shed 3 bases, J shed 6 bases, and the junction held 5 bases outside the gene matches. The V and J genes are TRBV20-1 and TRBJ2-3; 11 nucleotides match TRBD2. This receptor was identified in a young man in good health. The sample was naive T cells sorted from blood. CDR3 protein: CSASVAGGWDTQYF. As DNA, the CDR3 is TGCAGTGCTAGTGTAGCGGGAGGGTGGGATACGCAGTATTTT.